Below, one T cell receptor (beta chain) is given with its context. Its target is unknown. This table comes from immunoSEQ multiplex PCR, and its TCRdb copy is limited to in-frame clones, with some not included. The top ten hold roughly 31% of the sample, which has 72,000 or so clones, around 89% seen once. The source of the sample is a study of T cell responses to AZD1222 COVID-19 vaccine. Findings and limits, study-wide: Donors were mostly white British, more females; clonal diversity possibly underestimated. Mapped onto spike, vaccine-associated CD4 TCRs spanned it and were dominant at 160-218 and 743-854. Spike-specific TCR breadth and depth went up after people got two AZD1222 doses.

Sequenced material: peripheral blood, taken 28 days after the second AZD1222 dose. The origin of this receptor is an adult who received the AZD1222 COVID-19 vaccine.

Here the CDR3 reads CASSWAGYEQYF. The CDR3 DNA is TGTGCCAGCAGCTGGGCGGGGTACGAGCAGTACTTC. The V and J genes are TRBV5-4 and TRBJ2-7, with D perhaps matching TRBD2 (6 bases). V was trimmed by 3 bases and J by 4 bases, leaving 8 bases between them. Germline CDR1 SGHNT, CDR2 YYREEE (reference sequence). This CDR3 region has 12 residues.